Following are 2 T cell receptor beta chains from one sample sequenced in a study of T-cell memory formation after mild COVID-19. TCRdb re-analysed the 5' RACE reads in MiXCR, keeping a single row per CDR3 protein. The table records 300,000 to 400,000 distinct CDR3 sequences, 15% of them present only once. Sequenced: PBMCs or a T cell subset sorted from them (not recorded which). Receptors originate from a young man who had mild COVID-19 (a few samples of this study predate the infection). Cell type and time point are not known.

The CDR3 region is CASSALQGDKLFF. Written as DNA, the CDR3 is TGTGCCAGCAGCGCACTACAGGGGGACAAACTGTTTTTT. This rearrangement joins TRBV7-3 to TRBJ1-4; 8 nucleotides line up with TRBD1. Per germline, CDR1 SGHTA and CDR2 FQGTGA. There are 13 residues in the CDR3. V was clipped by 5 bases and J by 11 bases; unmatched bases: 7.

This chain joins TRBV27 and TRBJ2-5; no clear D. Germline CDR1 reads MNHEY; CDR2 reads SMNVEV (reference sequence). CDR3 size: 12 residues. Between the trimmed V and J ends, which lost 6 bases and 5 bases, there was a span of 10 bases. The CDR3 loop reads CASRGVAETQYF. The CDR3 DNA reads TGTGCCAGCAGAGGAGTAGCCGAGACCCAGTACTTC.